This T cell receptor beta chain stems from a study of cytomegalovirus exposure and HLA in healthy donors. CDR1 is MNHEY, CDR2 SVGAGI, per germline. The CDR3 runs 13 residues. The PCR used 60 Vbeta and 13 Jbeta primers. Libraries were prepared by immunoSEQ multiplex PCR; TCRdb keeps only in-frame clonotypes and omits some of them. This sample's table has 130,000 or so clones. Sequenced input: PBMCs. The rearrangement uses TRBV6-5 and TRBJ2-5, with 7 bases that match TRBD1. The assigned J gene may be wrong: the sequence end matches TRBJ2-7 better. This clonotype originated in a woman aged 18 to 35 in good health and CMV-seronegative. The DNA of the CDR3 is TGTGCCAGCAGTTGGACAGGCAGGGGCGAGCAGTACTTC. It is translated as CASSWTGRGEQYF.